Given below is one TCR beta chain in context. No antigen is known for it. The data are from a study of cytomegalovirus exposure and HLA in healthy donors. PCR amplification relied on 60 Vbeta primers (plus 13 Jbeta primers). Profiling relied on immunoSEQ multiplex PCR, and the TCRdb table lists in-frame clones only, not all of them. The table has 200,000 to 250,000 clones, 82% seen once. Whole-study results and caveats: A further, later analysis showed that HLA-associated TCR beta chains (compared with equally common others) were more clonally expanded.

V was trimmed by 6 bases and J by 4 bases, leaving 16 bases between them. CDR3 size: 15 residues. In germline, CDR1 is SGHNT, CDR2 YENEEA. Sequencing was carried out using PBMCs. V is TRBV11-3 and J is TRBJ1-3; tentatively, D is TRBD1 (6 bases). The clonotype comes from a woman aged 40 to 49 in good health and CMV-seropositive. The CDR3 is CASRATGSPGNTIYF. The CDR3 DNA reads as TGTGCCAGCAGAGCTACAGGGTCCCCCGGAAACACCATATATTTT.